The present TCR beta chain was sequenced within a study of neurological immune-mediated disorders. The V and J ends lost 4 bases and 7 bases respectively, with 25 bases between them. CDR1 is SGHDT, CDR2 YYEEEE, per germline. This CDR3 has 17 residues. The output of every sequencing run exceeded 160 million TCR-beta sequences, derived from 15-18 subjects. MiXCR, run by TCRdb on the 5' RACE reads, gives a single entry per CDR3 protein. The sample holds approximately 40,000 distinct CDR3 sequences, roughly 15% seen once. This clonotype was recorded many times. Sorted libraries drew on around 1 million CD4+ or CD8+ T cells.

The V gene is TRBV5-6, the J gene TRBJ2-3, with D perhaps matching TRBD1 or TRBD2 (5 bases each). The material sequenced was CD4+ T cells from blood. The TCR originated in a woman aged 55-75 years with HTLV-1-associated myelopathy (HAM/TSP). CDR3 sequence: CASSSPRGTAPRNTQYF. CDR3 DNA: TGTGCCAGCAGCAGCCCTCGAGGGACCGCCCCCCGGAATACGCAGTATTTT.